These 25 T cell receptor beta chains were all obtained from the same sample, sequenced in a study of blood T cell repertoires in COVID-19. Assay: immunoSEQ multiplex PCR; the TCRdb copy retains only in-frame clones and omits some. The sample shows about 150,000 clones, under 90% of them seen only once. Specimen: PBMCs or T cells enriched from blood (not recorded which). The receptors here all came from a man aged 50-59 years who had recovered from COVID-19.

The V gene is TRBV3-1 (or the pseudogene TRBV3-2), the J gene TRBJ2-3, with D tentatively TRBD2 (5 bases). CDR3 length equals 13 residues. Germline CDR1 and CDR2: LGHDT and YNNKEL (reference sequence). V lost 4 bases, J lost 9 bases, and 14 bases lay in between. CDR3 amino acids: CASSRTLGGTQYF. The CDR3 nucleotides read TGTGCCAGCAGCCGTACTCTGGGCGGGACGCAGTATTTT.

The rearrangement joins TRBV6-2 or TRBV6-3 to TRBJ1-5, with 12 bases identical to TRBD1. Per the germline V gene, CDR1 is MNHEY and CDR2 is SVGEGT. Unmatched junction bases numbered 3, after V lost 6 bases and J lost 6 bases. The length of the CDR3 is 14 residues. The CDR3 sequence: CASSRDRGPQPQHF. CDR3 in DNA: TGTGCCAGCAGCCGGGACAGGGGGCCTCAGCCCCAGCATTTT.

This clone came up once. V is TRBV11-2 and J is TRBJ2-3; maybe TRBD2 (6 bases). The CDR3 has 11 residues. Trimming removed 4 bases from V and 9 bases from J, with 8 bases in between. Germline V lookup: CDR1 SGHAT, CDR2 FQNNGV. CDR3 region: CASSSGLTQYF. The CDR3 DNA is TGTGCCAGCAGCTCAGGACTAACGCAGTATTTT.

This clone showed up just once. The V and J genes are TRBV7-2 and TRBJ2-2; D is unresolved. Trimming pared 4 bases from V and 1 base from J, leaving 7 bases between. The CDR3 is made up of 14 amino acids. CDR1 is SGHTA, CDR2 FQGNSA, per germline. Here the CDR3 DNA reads TGTGCCAGCAGCTCCATACAGAACACCGGGGAGCTGTTTTTT. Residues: CASSSIQNTGELFF.

The chain's CDR3 is CASSESEYEQFF. The CDR3 DNA reads as TGTGCCAGCAGTGAGTCGGAGTATGAGCAGTTCTTC. The gene calls are TRBV25-1 and TRBJ2-1; no definite D call. V dropped 3 bases and J dropped 8 bases, with 8 bases sitting between them. The CDR3 spans 12 residues. Germline-derived CDR1 and CDR2 are MGHDK and SYGVNS.

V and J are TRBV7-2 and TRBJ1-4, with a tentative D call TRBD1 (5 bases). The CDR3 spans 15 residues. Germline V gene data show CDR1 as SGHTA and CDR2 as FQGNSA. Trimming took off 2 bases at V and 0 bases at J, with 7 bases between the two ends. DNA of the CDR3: TGTGCCAGCAGCTTACAGGGCCCAACTAATGAAAAACTGTTTTTT. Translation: CASSLQGPTNEKLFF.

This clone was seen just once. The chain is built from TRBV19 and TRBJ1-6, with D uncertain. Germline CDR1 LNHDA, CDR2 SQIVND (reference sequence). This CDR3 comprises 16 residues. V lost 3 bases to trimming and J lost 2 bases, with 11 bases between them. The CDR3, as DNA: TGTGCCAGTAGTATTTTCGGGGATACCTATAATTCACCCCTCCACTTT. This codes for CASSIFGDTYNSPLHF.

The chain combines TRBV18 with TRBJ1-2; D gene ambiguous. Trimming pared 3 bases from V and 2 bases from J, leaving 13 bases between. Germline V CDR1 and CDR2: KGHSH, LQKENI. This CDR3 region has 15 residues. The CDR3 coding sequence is TGTGCCAGCTCACCGCAGTCGAAAAACAACTATGGCTACACCTTC. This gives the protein CASSPQSKNNYGYTF.

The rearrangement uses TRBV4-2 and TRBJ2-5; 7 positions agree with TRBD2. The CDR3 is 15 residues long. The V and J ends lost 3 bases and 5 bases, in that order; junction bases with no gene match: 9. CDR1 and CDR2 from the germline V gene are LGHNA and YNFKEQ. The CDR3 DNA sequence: TGTGCCAGCAGCCAGGAGGGACTACGCGGTGAGACCCAGTACTTC. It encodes CASSQEGLRGETQYF.

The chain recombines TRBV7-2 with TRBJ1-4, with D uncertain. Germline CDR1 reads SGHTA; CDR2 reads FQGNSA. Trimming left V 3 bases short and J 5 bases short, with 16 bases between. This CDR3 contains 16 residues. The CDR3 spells CASSFTGSALNEKLFF. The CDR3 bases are TGTGCCAGCAGCTTTACCGGGTCAGCCCTAAATGAAAAACTGTTTTTT.

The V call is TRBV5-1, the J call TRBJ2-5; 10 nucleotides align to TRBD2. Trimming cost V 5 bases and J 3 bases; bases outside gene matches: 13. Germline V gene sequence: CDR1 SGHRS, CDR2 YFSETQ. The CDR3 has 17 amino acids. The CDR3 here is CASRWGTVLAGEETQYF. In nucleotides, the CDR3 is TGCGCCAGCAGATGGGGCACGGTCCTAGCGGGGGAAGAGACCCAGTACTTC.

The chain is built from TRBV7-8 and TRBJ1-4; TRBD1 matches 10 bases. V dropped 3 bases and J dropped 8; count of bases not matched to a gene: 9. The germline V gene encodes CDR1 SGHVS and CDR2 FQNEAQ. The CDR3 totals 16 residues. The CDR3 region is CASSFVRQGAREKLFF. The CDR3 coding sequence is TGTGCCAGCAGCTTTGTAAGACAGGGGGCGAGGGAAAAACTGTTTTTT. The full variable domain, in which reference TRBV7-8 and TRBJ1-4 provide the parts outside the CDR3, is GAGVSQSPRYKVAKRGQDVALRCDPISGHVSLFWYQQALGQGPEFLTYFQNEAQLDKSGLPSDRFFAERPEGSVSTLKIQRTQQEDSAVYLCASSFVRQGAREKLFFGSGTQLSVL.

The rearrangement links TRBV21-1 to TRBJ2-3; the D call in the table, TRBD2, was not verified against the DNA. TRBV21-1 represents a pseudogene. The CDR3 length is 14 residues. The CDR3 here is CASSKNPYTDTQYF. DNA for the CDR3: TGTGCCAGCAGCAAAAACCCCTACACAGATACGCAGTATTTT.

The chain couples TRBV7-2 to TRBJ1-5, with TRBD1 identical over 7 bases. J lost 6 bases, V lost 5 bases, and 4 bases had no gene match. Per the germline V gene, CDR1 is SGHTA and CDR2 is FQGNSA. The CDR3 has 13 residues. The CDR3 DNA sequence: TGTGCCAGCAGCATAAACAGGGGTCAGCCCCAGCATTTT. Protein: CASSINRGQPQHF.

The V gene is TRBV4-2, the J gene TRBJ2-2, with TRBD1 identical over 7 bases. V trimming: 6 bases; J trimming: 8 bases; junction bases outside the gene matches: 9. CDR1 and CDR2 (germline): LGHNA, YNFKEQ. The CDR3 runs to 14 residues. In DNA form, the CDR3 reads TGTGCCAGCAGAGGGGACAGCCTAGGGGGGGAGCTGTTTTTT. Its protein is CASRGDSLGGELFF.

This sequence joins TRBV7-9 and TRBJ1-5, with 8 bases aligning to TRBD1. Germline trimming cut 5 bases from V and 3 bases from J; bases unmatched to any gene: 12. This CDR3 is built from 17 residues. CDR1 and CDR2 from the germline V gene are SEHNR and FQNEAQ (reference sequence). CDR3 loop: CASSLSTGGWDNQPQHF. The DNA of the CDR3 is TGTGCCAGCAGCCTAAGCACAGGGGGATGGGACAATCAGCCCCAGCATTTT.

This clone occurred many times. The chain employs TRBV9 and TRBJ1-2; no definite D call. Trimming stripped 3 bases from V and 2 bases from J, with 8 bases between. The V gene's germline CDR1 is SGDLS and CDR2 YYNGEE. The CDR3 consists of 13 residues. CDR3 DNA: TGTGCCAGCAGCGACGAGGGAAACTATGGCTACACCTTC. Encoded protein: CASSDEGNYGYTF. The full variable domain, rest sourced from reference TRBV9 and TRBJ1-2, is DSGVTQTPKHLITATGQRVTLRCSPRSGDLSVYWYQQSLDQGLQFLIQYYNGEERAKGNILERFSAQQFPDLHSELNLSSLELGDSALYFCASSDEGNYGYTFGSGTRLTVV.

CDR3: CASSHSSRGAADTQYF. The CDR3 DNA is TGTGCCAGCAGCCACAGTTCACGGGGGGCCGCAGATACGCAGTATTTT. The genes are TRBV3-1 (or the pseudogene TRBV3-2) and TRBJ2-3; D might be TRBD2 (7 bases). Germline values: CDR1 LGHDT, CDR2 YNNKEL (reference sequence). Trimming removed 3 bases from V and 4 bases from J, with 17 bases in between. The CDR3 loop spans 16 amino acids.

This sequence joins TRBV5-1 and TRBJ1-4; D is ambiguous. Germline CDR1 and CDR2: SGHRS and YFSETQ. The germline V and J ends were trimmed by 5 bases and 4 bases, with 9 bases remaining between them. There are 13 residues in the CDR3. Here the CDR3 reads CASSLEGNEKLFF. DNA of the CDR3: TGCGCCAGCAGTTTAGAGGGTAATGAAAAACTGTTTTTT.

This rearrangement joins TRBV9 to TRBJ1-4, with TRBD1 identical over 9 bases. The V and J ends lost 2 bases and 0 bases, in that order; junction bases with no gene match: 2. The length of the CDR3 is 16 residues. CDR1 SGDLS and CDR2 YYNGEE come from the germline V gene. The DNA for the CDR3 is TGTGCCAGCAGCGTGGGACAGGGCTCAACTAATGAAAAACTGTTTTTT. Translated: CASSVGQGSTNEKLFF.

The DNA for the CDR3 is TGTGCCAGTAGTATGTGGGTCGGGAGTCAGCCCCAGCATTTT. Its protein product is CASSMWVGSQPQHF. The rearrangement links TRBV19 to TRBJ1-5, with D unresolved. Germline CDR1 and CDR2: LNHDA and SQIVND (reference sequence). This CDR3 has 14 amino acids. Trimming took off 3 bases at V and 6 bases at J, with 12 bases between the two ends. The variable domain in full, with the rest retrieved from reference TRBV19 and TRBJ1-5, is DGGITQSPKYLFRKEGQNVTLSCEQNLNHDAMYWYRQDPGQGLRLIYYSQIVNDFQKGDIAEGYSVSREKKESFPLTVTSAQKNPTAFYLCASSMWVGSQPQHFGDGTRLSIL.

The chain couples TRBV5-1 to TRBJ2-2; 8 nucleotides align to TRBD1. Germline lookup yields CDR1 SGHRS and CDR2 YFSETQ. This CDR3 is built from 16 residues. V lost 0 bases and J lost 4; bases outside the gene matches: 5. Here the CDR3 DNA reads TGCGCCAGCAGCTTGGGGCAGGGGGCCGGCACCGGGGAGCTGTTTTTT. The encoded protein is CASSLGQGAGTGELFF.

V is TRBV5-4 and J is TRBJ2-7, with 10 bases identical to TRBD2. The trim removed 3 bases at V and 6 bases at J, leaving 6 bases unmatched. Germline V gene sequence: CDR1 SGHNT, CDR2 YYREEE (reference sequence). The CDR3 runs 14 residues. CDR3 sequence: CASSSSGGAVEQYF. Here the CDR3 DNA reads TGTGCCAGCAGCTCCAGCGGGGGGGCCGTCGAGCAGTACTTC. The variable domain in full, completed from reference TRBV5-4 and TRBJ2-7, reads ETGVTQSPTHLIKTRGQQVTLRCSSQSGHNTVSWYQQALGQGPQFIFQYYREEENGRGNFPPRFSGLQFPNYSSELNVNALELDDSALYLCASSSSGGAVEQYFGPGTRLTVT.

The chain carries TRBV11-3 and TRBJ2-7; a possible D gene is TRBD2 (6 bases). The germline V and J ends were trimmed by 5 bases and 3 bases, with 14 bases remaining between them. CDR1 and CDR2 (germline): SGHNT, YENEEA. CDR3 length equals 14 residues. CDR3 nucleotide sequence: TGTGCCAGCAGCCCCGGGGGTTTTGGCTACGAGCAGTACTTC. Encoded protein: CASSPGGFGYEQYF.

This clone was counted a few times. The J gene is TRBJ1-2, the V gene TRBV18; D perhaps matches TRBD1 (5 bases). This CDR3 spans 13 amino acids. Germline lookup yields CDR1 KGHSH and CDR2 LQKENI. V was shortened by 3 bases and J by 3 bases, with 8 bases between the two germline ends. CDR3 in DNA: TGTGCCAGCTCACCGACAGAAGACTATGGCTACACCTTC. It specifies CASSPTEDYGYTF.